A single sample is the source of the 13 T cell receptor beta chains below, sequenced in a study of blood T cells in healthy people across ages. A sample-barcoded 5' primer and a J-beta primer mix were used in a second PCR of about 7 to 12 cycles. In TCRdb, the 5' RACE reads were re-called with MiXCR into one record per CDR3 protein. The table shows about 780,000 distinct CDR3 sequences, with more than 35% occurring only once. Sequences were obtained from blood. These receptors originate from a man older than 75 in good health.

This clonotype was detected only a few times. The chain carries TRBV5-6 and TRBJ2-1; 10 positions agree with TRBD2. Germline CDR1 is SGHDT and CDR2 is YYEEEE. The trim removed 0 bases at V and 0 bases at J, leaving 6 bases unmatched. The length of the CDR3 is 18 residues. The CDR3: CASSLEGPSGSSYNEQFF. Here the CDR3 DNA reads TGTGCCAGCAGCTTGGAGGGGCCTAGCGGGAGCTCCTACAATGAGCAGTTCTTC.

CDR3 in amino acids: CAISEGRDSSEQYF. The CDR3 DNA is TGTGCCATCAGTGAGGGCAGGGACTCTAGCGAGCAGTACTTC. This chain links TRBV10-3 with TRBJ2-5, with D possibly being TRBD2 (6 bases). The better agreement between TRBJ2-7 and the DNA end casts doubt on the J call. The CDR3 loop spans 14 amino acids. Germline CDR1 and CDR2: ENHRY and SYGVKD.

This clonotype was recorded at least ten times. This chain uses TRBV25-1 with TRBJ2-7; 10 bases fit TRBD2. This CDR3 has 14 residues. Germline CDR1 and CDR2: MGHDK and SYGVNS. The junction had 2 bases not matched to a gene; V was cut back by 6 bases and J by 0 bases. CDR3 protein: CASRSSGSSYEQYF. Here the CDR3 DNA reads TGTGCCAGCAGATCTAGCGGGAGCTCCTACGAGCAGTACTTC.

The chain carries TRBV10-1 and TRBJ1-5; weak D call: TRBD1 (5 bases). CDR1 WNHNN and CDR2 SYGVQD come from the germline V gene (reference sequence). The V and J ends lost 3 bases and 6 bases respectively, with 9 bases between them. The CDR3 extends over 13 amino acids. CDR3 nucleotide sequence: TGCGCCAGCAGTGAATTGGGGGTTCAGCCCCAGCATTTT. Amino acid sequence: CASSELGVQPQHF.

This clonotype was observed a few times. The chain couples TRBV12-3 or TRBV12-4 to TRBJ2-1; 9 bases align to TRBD2. The trim removed 5 bases at V and 4 bases at J, leaving 6 bases unmatched. The CDR3 is 15 residues long. The CDR3 bases are TGTGCCAGCAGTCCTTCTAGCGGGGTATACAATGAGCAGTTCTTC. It specifies CASSPSSGVYNEQFF.

Many counts were recorded for this clonotype. This chain uses TRBV11-3 with TRBJ2-1, with no clear D. CDR3 size: 15 residues. V was pared by 5 bases and J by 2 bases, with 13 bases between. Germline assignment: CDR1 SGHNT and CDR2 YENEEA. CDR3 sequence (DNA): TGTGCCAGCAGCCCATCGGGCAATCCCTACAATGAGCAGTTCTTC. It specifies CASSPSGNPYNEQFF.

Concerning this clonotype: A single base separates this from a much larger clone, so it may be a read error. The chain employs TRBV20-1 and TRBJ2-1; the match to TRBD1 covers 7 bases. CDR3 length equals 14 residues. The germline V gene has CDR1 DFQATT and CDR2 SNEGSKA (reference sequence). The chain's CDR3 is CSALDRSGYSEQFF. CDR3 bases: TGCAGTGCCTTGGACAGGTCGGGCTACAGTGAGCAGTTCTTC.

This clonotype occurred a few times. The chain uses TRBV7-3 and TRBJ2-1; D may be TRBD1 or TRBD2 (6 bases each). The length of the CDR3 is 14 residues. Germline V lookup: CDR1 SGHTA, CDR2 FQGTGA. Trimming took off 2 bases at V and 5 bases at J, with 10 bases between the two ends. CDR3 nucleotides: TGTGCCAGCAGCTTACGGAGGGGGGACAATGAGCAGTTCTTC. Translation gives CASSLRRGDNEQFF.

The rearrangement joins TRBV12-3 or TRBV12-4 to TRBJ1-4; 9 bases align to TRBD1. This CDR3 is built from 18 residues. V was clipped by 1 base and J by 1 base; unmatched bases: 7. CDR3 in DNA: TGTGCCAGCAGTTTAGAAATGGGACAGGGAAAAACTAATGAAAAACTGTTTTTT. It specifies CASSLEMGQGKTNEKLFF.

V is TRBV5-5 and J is TRBJ1-5; maybe TRBD1 (5 bases). With 1 base removed from V and 6 bases from J, the gap between germline ends came to 11 bases. This CDR3 has 14 amino acids. CDR1 is SGHKS and CDR2 is YYEKEE in the germline V gene (reference sequence). CDR3 sequence (DNA): TGTGCCAGCAGCTTGTGGGGGGTGGGTCAGCCCCAGCATTTT. This translates into CASSLWGVGQPQHF.

CDR3 sequence reads: CASSGGRGSYEQYF. The CDR3 coding sequence is TGTGCCAGCAGCGGCGGGAGGGGTTCCTACGAGCAGTACTTC. V and J are TRBV12-3 or TRBV12-4 and TRBJ2-5; 9 bases map to TRBD2. The J call may be mistaken, given a closer DNA end match to TRBJ2-7. The CDR3 covers 14 residues.

The V and J genes are TRBV4-2 and TRBJ2-1; 9 bases are shared with TRBD2. V was clipped by 0 bases and J by 3 bases; unmatched bases: 0. CDR1 is LGHNA and CDR2 is YNFKEQ in the germline V gene. The CDR3 is made up of 15 amino acids. The CDR3 bases are TGTGCCAGCAGCCAAGAGCGGGGGGGCTACAATGAGCAGTTCTTC. As protein: CASSQERGGYNEQFF.

Ten or more counts support this clonotype. The rearrangement joins TRBV20-1 to TRBJ2-1, with a tentative D call TRBD2 (7 bases). Trimming pared 3 bases from V and 10 bases from J, leaving 22 bases between. The germline V gene has CDR1 DFQATT and CDR2 SNEGSKA (reference sequence). CDR3 size: 15 residues. The CDR3 nucleotides are TGCAGTGCTAGGTGGACTAGTATCACGGGGGCCGAGCAGTTCTTC. Translation: CSARWTSITGAEQFF.